A single count supports the clone carrying this T cell receptor (beta chain). Its target is unknown. This entry is derived from a study of brain T cells in children with intractable seizures. Time point described: blood from clinic visit 5 months post-surgery; TSC patient then seizure free. Surgery cases with the highest brain T cell transcript signatures were chosen for sequencing. General observations from the study: Clones missing pre-surgery may reflect undersampling of that blood sample.

Germline loops: CDR1 SGHTA, CDR2 FQGNSA. The CDR3 is made up of 15 amino acids. V trimming: 7 bases; J trimming: 3 bases; junction bases outside the gene matches: 2. Profiled with immunoSEQ multiplex PCR; TCRdb holds only in-frame clones, not every one. The sample lists under 400,000 clones, 93% occurring once. This TCR was sampled from a boy less than two years old with tuberous sclerosis and intractable seizures. Sample: peripheral blood, taken 4 to 5 months after surgery. The V call is TRBV7-2, the J call TRBJ2-1, with 14 bases lining up with TRBD2. The CDR3 nucleotides are TGTGCCAGCACCGGGACTAGCGGGAGCTACAATGAGCAGTTCTTC. Translated: CASTGTSGSYNEQFF.